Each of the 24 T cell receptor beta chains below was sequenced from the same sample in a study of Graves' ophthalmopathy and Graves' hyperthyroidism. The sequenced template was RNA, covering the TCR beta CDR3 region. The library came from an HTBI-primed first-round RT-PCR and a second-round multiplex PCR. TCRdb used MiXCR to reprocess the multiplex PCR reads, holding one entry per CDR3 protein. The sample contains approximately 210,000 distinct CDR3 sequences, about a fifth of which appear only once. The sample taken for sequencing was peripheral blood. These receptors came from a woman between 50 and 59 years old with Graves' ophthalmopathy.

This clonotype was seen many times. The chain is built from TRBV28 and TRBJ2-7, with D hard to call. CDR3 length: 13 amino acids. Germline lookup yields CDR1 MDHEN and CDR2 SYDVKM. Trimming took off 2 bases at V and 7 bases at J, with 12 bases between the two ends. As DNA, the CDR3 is TGTGCCAGCAGTTTAATCGGTATCTTTGAGCAGTACTTC. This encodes CASSLIGIFEQYF.

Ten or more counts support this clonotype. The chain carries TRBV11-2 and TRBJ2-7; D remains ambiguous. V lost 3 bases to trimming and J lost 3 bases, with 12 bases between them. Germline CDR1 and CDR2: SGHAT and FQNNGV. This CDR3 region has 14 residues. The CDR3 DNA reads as TGTGCCAGCAGCTTCGTTAGCCTAAACTACGAGCAGTACTTC. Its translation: CASSFVSLNYEQYF. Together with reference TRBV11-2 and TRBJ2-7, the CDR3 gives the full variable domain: EAGVAQSPRYKIIEKRQSVAFWCNPISGHATLYWYQQILGQGPKLLIQFQNNGVVDDSQLPKDRFSAERLKGVDSTLKIQPAKLEDSAVYLCASSFVSLNYEQYFGPGTRLTVT.

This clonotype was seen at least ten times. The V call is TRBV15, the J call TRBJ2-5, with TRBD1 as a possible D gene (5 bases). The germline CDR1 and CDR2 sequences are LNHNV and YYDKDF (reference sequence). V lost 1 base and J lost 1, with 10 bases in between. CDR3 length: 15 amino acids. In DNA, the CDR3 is TGTGCCACCAGCAGAGGAGGCAGGGTCCAAGAGACCCAGTACTTC. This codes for CATSRGGRVQETQYF.

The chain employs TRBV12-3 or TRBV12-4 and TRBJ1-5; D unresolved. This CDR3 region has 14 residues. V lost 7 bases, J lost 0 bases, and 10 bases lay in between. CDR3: CASTTAGSNQPQHF. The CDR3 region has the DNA TGTGCCAGCACCACCGCCGGTAGCAATCAGCCCCAGCATTTT.

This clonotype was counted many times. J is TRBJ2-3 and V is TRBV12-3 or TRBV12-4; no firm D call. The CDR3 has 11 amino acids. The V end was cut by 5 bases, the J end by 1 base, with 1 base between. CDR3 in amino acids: CASSRTDTQYF. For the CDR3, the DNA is TGTGCCAGCAGTCGCACAGATACGCAGTATTTT.

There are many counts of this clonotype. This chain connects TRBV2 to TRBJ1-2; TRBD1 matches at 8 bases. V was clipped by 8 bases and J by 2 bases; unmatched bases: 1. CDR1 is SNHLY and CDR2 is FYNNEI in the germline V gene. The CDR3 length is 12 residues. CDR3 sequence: CASYRGNYGYTF. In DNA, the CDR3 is TGTGCCAGCTACAGGGGGAACTATGGCTACACCTTC.

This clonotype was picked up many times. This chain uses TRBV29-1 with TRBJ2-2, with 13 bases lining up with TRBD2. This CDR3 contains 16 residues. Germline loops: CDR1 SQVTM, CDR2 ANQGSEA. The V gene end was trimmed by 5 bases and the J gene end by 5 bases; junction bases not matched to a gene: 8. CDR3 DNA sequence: TGCAGCGTTCGTACTAGCGGGAGGGCCGGGACCGGGGAGCTGTTTTTT. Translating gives CSVRTSGRAGTGELFF.

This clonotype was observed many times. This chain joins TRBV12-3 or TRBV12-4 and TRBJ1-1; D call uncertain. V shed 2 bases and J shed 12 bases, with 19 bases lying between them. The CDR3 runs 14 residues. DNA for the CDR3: TGTGCCAGCAGTTTACCCCCGAAGGAGAGGGAACCTTTCTTT. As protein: CASSLPPKEREPFF.

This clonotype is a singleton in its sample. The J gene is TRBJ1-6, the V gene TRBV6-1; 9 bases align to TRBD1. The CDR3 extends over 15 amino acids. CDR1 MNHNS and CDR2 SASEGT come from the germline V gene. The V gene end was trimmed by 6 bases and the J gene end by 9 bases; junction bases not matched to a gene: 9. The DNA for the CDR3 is TGTGCCAGCAGACCGGGACAGGGAGGGGGTTCACCCCTCCACTTT. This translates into CASRPGQGGGSPLHF.

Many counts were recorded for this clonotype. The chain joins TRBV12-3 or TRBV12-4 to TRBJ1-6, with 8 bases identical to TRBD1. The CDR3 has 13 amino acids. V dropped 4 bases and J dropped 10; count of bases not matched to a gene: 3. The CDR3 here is CASSSGTGSPLHF. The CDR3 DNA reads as TGTGCCAGCAGTTCCGGGACAGGCTCACCCCTCCACTTT.

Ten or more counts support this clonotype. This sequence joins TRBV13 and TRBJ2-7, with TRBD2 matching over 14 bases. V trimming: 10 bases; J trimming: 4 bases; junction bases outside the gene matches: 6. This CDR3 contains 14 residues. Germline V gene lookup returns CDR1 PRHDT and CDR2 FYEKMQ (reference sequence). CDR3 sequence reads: CATGTSGSRYEQYF. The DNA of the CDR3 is TGTGCCACCGGGACTAGCGGGAGTAGGTACGAGCAGTACTTC.

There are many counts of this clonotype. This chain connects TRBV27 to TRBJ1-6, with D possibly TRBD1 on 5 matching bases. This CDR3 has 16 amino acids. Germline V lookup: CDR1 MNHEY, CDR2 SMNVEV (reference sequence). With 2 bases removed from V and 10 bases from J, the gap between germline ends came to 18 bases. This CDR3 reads CASSLRGGQGLSPLHF. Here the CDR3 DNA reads TGTGCCAGCAGTTTACGGGGAGGGCAGGGTCTCTCACCCCTCCACTTT.

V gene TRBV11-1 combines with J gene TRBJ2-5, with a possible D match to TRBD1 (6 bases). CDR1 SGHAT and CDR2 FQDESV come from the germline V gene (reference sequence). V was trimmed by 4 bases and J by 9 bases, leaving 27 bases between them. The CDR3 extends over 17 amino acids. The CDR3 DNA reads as TGTGCCAGCAGCTCCTACTTTCGACAGGACATCCAAGGGGCCCAGTACTTC. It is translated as CASSSYFRQDIQGAQYF.

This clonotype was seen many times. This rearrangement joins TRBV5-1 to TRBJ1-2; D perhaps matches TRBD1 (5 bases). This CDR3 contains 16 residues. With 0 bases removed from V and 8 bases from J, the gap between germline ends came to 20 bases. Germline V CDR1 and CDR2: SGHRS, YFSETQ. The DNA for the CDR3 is TGCGCCAGCAGCTTGGGGATTCTTTCAGGGCAAGGAGGCTACACCTTC. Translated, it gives CASSLGILSGQGGYTF.

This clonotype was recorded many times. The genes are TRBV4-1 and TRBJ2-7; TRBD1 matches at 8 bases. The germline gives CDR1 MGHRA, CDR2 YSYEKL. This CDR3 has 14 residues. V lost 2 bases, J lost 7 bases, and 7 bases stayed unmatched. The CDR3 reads CASSQTRTGWEQYF. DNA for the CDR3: TGCGCCAGCAGCCAAACCAGGACAGGGTGGGAGCAGTACTTC.

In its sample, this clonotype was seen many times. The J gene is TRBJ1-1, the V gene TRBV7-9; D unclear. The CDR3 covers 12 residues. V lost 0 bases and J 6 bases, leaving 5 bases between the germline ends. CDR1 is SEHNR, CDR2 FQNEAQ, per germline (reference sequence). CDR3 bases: TGTGCCAGCAGCTTAGCGCAGTCTGAAGCTTTCTTT. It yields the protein CASSLAQSEAFF.

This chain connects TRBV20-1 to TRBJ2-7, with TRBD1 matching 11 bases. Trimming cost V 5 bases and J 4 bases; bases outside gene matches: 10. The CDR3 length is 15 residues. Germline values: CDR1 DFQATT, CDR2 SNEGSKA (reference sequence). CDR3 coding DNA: TGCAGTGCTTGGGGCCTCGGACAGGGGGCTTACGAGCAGTACTTC. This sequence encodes CSAWGLGQGAYEQYF.

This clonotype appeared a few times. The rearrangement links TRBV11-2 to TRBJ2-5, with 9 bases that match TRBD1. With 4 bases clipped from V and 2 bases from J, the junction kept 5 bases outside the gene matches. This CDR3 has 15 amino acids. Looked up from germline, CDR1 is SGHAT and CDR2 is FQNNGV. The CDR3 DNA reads TGTGCCAGCAGCTCCGTGACAGGGGGACAAGAGACCCAGTACTTC. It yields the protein CASSSVTGGQETQYF. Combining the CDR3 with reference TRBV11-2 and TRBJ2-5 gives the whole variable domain EAGVAQSPRYKIIEKRQSVAFWCNPISGHATLYWYQQILGQGPKLLIQFQNNGVVDDSQLPKDRFSAERLKGVDSTLKIQPAKLEDSAVYLCASSSVTGGQETQYFGPGTRLLVL.

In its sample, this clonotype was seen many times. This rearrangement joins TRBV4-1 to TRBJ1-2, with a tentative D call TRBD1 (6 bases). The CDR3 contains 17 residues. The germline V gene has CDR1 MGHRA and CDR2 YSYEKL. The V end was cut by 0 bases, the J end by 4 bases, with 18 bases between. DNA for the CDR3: TGCGCCAGCAGCCAAGAACTAAACCGGGACACGTCCTATGGCTACACCTTC. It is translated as CASSQELNRDTSYGYTF.

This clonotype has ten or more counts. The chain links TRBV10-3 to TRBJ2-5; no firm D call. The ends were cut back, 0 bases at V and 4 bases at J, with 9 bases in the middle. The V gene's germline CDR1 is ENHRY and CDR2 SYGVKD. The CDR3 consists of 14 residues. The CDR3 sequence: CAISESKGGETQYF. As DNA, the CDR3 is TGTGCCATCAGTGAGTCTAAGGGTGGAGAGACCCAGTACTTC.

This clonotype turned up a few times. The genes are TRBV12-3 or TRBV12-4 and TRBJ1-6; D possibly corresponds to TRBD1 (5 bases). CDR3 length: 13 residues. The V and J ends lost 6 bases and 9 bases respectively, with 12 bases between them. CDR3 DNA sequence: TGTGCCAGCAGGTCCGGGGGAGTTTCACCCCTCCACTTT. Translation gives CASRSGGVSPLHF.

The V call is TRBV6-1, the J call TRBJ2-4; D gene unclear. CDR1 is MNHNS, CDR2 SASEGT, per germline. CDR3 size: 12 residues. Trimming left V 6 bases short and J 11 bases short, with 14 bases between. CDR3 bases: TGTGCCAGCAGGGACCTGGGATTCCTTCAGTACTTC. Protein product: CASRDLGFLQYF.

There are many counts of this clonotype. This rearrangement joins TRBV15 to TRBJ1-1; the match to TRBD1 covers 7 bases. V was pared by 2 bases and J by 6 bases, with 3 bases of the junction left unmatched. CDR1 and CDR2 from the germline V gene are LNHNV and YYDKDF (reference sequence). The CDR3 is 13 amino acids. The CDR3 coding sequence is TGTGCCACCAGCAGAAGACAGGGCGCTGAAGCTTTCTTT. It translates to CATSRRQGAEAFF.

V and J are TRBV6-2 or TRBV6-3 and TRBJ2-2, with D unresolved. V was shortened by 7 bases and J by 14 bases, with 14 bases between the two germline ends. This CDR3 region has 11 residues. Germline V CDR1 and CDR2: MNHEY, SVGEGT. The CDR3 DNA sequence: TGTGCCAGCACCAGCTTTGGAGTACTGTTTTTT. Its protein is CASTSFGVLFF.